The source of this T cell receptor (beta chain) is a study of human T cells and chemical hapten exposure. Study at large: Upper inner arm skin measuring about 2 cm by about 2 cm received 2% DPC for sensitization. All patients underwent weekly scalp dosing with diphenylcyclopropenone for the full roughly 25-week study.

TCRdb itself ran the RACE reads through MiXCR, one entry per CDR3 protein. The profile shows 95,000 to 100,000 distinct CDR3 sequences, over 10% of them singletons. In its sample, this clonotype was seen a few times. The time point here: patch test 1, 2 weeks after DPC sensitization. Treatment denoted: therapeutic diphenylcyclopropenone sensitization with weekly scalp DPC. The germline gives CDR1 LGHNA, CDR2 YSLEER. V gave up 0 bases and J gave up 5 bases; unmatched junction bases: 15. This CDR3 has 18 residues. The sequencing used whole blood, collected in connection with sensitization to the hapten diphenylcyclopropenone (DPC). The clonotype originates from a woman between 40 and 50 years old with alopecia areata. Some clones in this sample may be carry-over from other donors' samples. This chain links TRBV4-3 with TRBJ2-5, with TRBD2 matching 7 bases. Here the CDR3 reads CASSQELAGVLRAETQYF. The CDR3 DNA follows: TGCGCCAGCAGCCAAGAATTGGCGGGAGTGCTGAGGGCGGAGACCCAGTACTTC.